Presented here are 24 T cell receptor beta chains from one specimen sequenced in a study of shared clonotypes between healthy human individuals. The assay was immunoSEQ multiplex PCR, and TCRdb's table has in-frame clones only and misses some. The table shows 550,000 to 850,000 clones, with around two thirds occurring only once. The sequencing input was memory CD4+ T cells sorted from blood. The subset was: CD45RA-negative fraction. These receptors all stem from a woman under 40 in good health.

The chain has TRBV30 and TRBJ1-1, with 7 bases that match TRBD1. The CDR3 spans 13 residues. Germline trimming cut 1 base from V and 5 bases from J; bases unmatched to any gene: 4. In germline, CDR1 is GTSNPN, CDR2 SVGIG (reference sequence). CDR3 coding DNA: TGTGCCTGGAGTGCGCAGGGGGGAACTGAAGCTTTCTTT. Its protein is CAWSAQGGTEAFF.

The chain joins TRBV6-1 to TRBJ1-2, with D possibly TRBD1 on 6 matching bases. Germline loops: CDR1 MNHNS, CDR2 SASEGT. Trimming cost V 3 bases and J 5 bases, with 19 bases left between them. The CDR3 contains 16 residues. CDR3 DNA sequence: TGTGCCAGCAGTGAGGAGGGGGGAGCTTTATTGTATGGCTACACCTTC. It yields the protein CASSEEGGALLYGYTF.

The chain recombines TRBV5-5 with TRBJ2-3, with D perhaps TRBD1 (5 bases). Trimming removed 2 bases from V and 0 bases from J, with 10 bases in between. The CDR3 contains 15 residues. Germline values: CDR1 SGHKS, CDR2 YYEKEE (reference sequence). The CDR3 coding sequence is TGTGCCAGCAGCTTACCGACAGAGAGCACAGATACGCAGTATTTT. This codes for CASSLPTESTDTQYF.

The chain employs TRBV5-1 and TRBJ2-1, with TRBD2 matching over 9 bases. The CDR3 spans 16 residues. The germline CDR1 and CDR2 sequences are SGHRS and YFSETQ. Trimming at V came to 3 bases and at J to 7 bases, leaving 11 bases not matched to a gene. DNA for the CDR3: TGCGCCAGCAGCTGGGGGGCTAGCGGGACCTGGAATGAGCAGTTCTTC. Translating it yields CASSWGASGTWNEQFF.

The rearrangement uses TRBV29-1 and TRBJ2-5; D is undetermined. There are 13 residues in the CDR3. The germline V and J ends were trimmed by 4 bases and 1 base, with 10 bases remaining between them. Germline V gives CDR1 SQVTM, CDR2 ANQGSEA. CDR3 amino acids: CSVVGSSQETQYF. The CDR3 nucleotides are TGCAGCGTTGTGGGGTCTAGCCAAGAGACCCAGTACTTC.

Here the CDR3 DNA reads TGTGCCAGCAGCACGGACAGCTACTCCTACGAGCAGTACTTC. This gives the protein CASSTDSYSYEQYF. The V gene is TRBV7-9, the J gene TRBJ2-7; the D gene is possibly TRBD1 (6 bases). Deletions cut 5 bases from V and 0 bases from J, with 11 bases between. Per the germline V gene, CDR1 is SEHNR and CDR2 is FQNEAQ (reference sequence). The CDR3 consists of 14 residues.

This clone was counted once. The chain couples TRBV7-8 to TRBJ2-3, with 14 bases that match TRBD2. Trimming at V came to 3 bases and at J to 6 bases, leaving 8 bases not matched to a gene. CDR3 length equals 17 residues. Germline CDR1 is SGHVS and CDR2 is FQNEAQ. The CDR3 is CASSLGLAGARRDTQYF. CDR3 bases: TGTGCCAGCAGCTTGGGACTAGCGGGAGCCCGCCGGGATACGCAGTATTTT.

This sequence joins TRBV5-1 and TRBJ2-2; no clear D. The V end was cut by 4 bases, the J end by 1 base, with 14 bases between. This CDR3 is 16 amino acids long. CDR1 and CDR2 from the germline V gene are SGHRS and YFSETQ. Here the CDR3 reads CASSLLESRNTGELFF. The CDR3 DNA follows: TGCGCCAGCAGCCTCCTAGAAAGCAGGAACACCGGGGAGCTGTTTTTT. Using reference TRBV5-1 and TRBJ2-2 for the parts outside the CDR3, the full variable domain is KAGVTQTPRYLIKTRGQQVTLSCSPISGHRSVSWYQQTPGQGLQFLFEYFSETQRNKGNFPGRFSGRQFSNSRSEMNVSTLELGDSALYLCASSLLESRNTGELFFGEGSRLTVL.

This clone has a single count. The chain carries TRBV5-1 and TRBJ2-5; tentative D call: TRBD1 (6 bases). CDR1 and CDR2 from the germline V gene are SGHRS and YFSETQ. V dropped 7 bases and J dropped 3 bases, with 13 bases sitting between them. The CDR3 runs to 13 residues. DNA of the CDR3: TGCGCCAGCTGCAGGGGTCGGGAAGAGACCCAGTACTTC. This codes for CASCRGREETQYF.

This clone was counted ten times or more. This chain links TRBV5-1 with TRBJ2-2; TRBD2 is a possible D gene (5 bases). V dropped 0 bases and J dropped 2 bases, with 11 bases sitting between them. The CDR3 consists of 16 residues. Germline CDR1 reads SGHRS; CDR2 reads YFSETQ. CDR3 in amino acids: CASSLASLENTGELFF. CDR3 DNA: TGCGCCAGCAGCTTGGCCTCACTAGAAAACACCGGGGAGCTGTTTTTT.

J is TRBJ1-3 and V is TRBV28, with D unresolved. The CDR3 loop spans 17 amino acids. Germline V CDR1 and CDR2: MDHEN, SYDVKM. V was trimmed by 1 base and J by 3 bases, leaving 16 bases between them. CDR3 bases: TGTGCCAGCAGTTTATTTCCTCGTCGGGCAGTTGGAAACACCATATATTTT. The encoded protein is CASSLFPRRAVGNTIYF.

The CDR3 DNA is TGTGCCAGCAGTCCCCCGGGACAGTGGACTGGGGCCAACGTCCTGACTTTC. The encoded protein is CASSPPGQWTGANVLTF. The rearrangement uses TRBV28 and TRBJ2-6; 7 nucleotides match TRBD1. Trimming at V came to 5 bases and at J to 2 bases, leaving 9 bases not matched to a gene. The V gene's germline CDR1 is MDHEN and CDR2 SYDVKM. This CDR3 region has 17 residues.

DNA of the CDR3: TGTGCCAGCAGTTTAAGGTCGGCTAGCGGGATAAGGGCCAATGAGCAGTTCTTC. It specifies CASSLRSASGIRANEQFF. The J gene is TRBJ2-1, the V gene TRBV27; TRBD2 aligns across 9 bases. The ends lost 2 bases at V and 6 bases at J; junction bases unmatched: 14. The CDR3 covers 18 residues. Germline values: CDR1 MNHEY, CDR2 SMNVEV (reference sequence).

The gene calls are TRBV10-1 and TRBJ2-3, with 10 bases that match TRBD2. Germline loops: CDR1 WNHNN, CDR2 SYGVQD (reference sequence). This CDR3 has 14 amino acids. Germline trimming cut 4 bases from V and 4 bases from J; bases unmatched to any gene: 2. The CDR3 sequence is CASSASGRPDTQYF. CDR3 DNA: TGCGCCAGCAGTGCTAGCGGGAGACCAGATACGCAGTATTTT.

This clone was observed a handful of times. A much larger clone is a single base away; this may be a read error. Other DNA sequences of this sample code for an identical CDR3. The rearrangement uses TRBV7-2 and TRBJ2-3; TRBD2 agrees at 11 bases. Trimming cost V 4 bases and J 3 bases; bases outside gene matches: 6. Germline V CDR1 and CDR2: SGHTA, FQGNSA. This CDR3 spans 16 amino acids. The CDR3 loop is CASSWAGTSGTDTQYF. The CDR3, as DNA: TGTGCCAGCAGCTGGGCCGGGACTAGCGGAACAGATACGCAGTATTTT. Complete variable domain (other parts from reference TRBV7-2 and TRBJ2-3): GAGVSQSPSNKVTEKGKDVELRCDPISGHTALYWYRQSLGQGLEFLIYFQGNSAPDKSGLPSDRFSAERTGGSVSTLTIQRTQQEDSAVYLCASSWAGTSGTDTQYFGPGTRLTVL.

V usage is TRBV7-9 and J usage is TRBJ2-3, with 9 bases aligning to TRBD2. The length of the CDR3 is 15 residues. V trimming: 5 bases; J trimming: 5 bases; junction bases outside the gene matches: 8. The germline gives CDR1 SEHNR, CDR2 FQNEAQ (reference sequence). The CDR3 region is CASSPLAGDGDTQYF. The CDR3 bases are TGTGCCAGCAGCCCTTTAGCGGGAGATGGAGATACGCAGTATTTT.

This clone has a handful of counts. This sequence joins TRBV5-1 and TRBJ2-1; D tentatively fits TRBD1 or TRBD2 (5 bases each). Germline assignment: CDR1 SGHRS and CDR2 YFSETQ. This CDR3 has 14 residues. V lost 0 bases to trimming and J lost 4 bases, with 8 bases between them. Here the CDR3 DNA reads TGCGCCAGCAGCTTGGGGGACGCTTACAATGAGCAGTTCTTC. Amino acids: CASSLGDAYNEQFF.

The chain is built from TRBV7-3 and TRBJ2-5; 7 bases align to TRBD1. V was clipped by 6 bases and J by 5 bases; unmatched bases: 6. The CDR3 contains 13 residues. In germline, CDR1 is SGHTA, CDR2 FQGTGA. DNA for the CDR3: TGTGCCAGCAGTTCAGGACAGGAGGAGACCCAGTACTTC. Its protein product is CASSSGQEETQYF.

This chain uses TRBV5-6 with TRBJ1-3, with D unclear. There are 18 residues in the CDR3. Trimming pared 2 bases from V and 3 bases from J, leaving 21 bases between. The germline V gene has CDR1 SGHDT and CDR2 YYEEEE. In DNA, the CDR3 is TGTGCCAGCAGCTTCTATGCCGGGTCCCTGACGTTTGGAAACACCATATATTTT. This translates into CASSFYAGSLTFGNTIYF. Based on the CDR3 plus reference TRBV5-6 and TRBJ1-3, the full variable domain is DAGVTQSPTHLIKTRGQQVTLRCSPKSGHDTVSWYQQALGQGPQFIFQYYEEEERQRGNFPDRFSGHQFPNYSSELNVNALLLGDSALYLCASSFYAGSLTFGNTIYFGEGSWLTVV.

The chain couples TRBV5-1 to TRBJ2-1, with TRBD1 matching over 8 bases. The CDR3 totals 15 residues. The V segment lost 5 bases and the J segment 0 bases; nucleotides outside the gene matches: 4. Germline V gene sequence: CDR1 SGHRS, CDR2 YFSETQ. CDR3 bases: TGCGCCAGCAGACGGACAGGGAGCTCCTACAATGAGCAGTTCTTC. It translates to CASRRTGSSYNEQFF.

In nucleotides, the CDR3 is TGTGCCAGTAGTATAACACAGGAGGCCAGACCTAATGAAAAACTGTTTTTT. Protein sequence: CASSITQEARPNEKLFF. The chain couples TRBV19 to TRBJ1-4; a weak D match, TRBD1 (5 bases). The V gene's germline CDR1 is LNHDA and CDR2 SQIVND (reference sequence). There are 17 residues in the CDR3. Trimming left V 2 bases short and J 3 bases short, with 16 bases between.

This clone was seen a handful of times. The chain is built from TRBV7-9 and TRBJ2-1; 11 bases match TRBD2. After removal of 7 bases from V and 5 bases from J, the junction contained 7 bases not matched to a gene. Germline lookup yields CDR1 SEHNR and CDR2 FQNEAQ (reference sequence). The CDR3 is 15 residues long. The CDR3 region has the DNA TGTGCCAGCACGTCGACTAGCGGGATCGACAATGAGCAGTTCTTC. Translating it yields CASTSTSGIDNEQFF. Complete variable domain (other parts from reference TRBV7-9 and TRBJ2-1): DTGVSQNPRHKITKRGQNVTFRCDPISEHNRLYWYRQTLGQGPEFLTYFQNEAQLEKSRLLSDRFSAERPKGSFSTLEIQRTEQGDSAMYLCASTSTSGIDNEQFFGPGTRLTVL.

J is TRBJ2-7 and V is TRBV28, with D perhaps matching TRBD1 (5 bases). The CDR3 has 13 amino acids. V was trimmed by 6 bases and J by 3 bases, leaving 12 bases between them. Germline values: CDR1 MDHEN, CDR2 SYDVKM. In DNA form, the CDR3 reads TGTGCCAGCAGAAGGGGATTCGACTACGAGCAGTACTTC. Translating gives CASRRGFDYEQYF.

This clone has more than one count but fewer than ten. The CDR3 sequence: CASSGPEKLFF. CDR3 DNA: TGTGCCAGCAGTGGACCTGAAAAACTGTTTTTT. J is TRBJ1-4 and V is TRBV25-1, with unresolved D. The CDR3 extends over 11 amino acids. The germline gives CDR1 MGHDK, CDR2 SYGVNS. V was clipped by 4 bases and J by 7 bases, with 4 bases between them.